This TCR beta chain emerged from a study of T cell responses to AZD1222 COVID-19 vaccine. Notes on the study in general: Baseline seropositivity characterized only six or seven AZD1222 recipients. Spike-specific TCR breadth and depth went up after people got two AZD1222 doses. Repertoire sampling occurred only after the peak T cell response.

The germline gives CDR1 SGHDN, CDR2 FVKESK. V lost 4 bases, J lost 5 bases, and 9 bases stayed unmatched. The CDR3 extends over 16 amino acids. About this clone: The antigen is undetermined.

Clones were sequenced by immunoSEQ multiplex PCR, and TCRdb holds only the in-frame ones, with some missing. The sample holds about 130,000 clones; 87% are singletons and the top ten take 1.5%. The rearrangement uses TRBV14 and TRBJ1-4; 8 bases are a match to TRBD1. This sequence originates from an adult in good health. This material consisted of peripheral blood, taken on day 0 of AZD1222 vaccination. The chain's CDR3 is CASSLTGAGTNEKLFF. CDR3 DNA sequence: TGTGCCAGCAGCCTGACAGGGGCCGGAACGAATGAAAAACTGTTTTTT.